This T cell receptor (beta chain) was obtained from a study of T cells in localized non-small cell lung cancer. Concerning this clone itself: Its specificity is unknown.

General study points: Uninvolved adjacent lung had the highest recorded T cell clonality, with tumor below it. Among the top 100 tumor clones, a median around 57 appeared in adjacent lung. Sequencing was limited to one tumor region, leaving the possibility of heterogeneity open.

Germline V gene sequence: CDR1 KGHSH, CDR2 LQKENI. The germline V and J ends were trimmed by 8 bases and 1 base, with 11 bases remaining between them. This CDR3 comprises 14 residues. Assay used: immunoSEQ multiplex PCR; TCRdb lists only in-frame clones, some missing. The repertoire consists of 75,000 to 80,000 clones, with 88% occurring once and the leading ten covering under 25%. This TCR was recovered from a woman aged 40 to 75 with stage I squamous cell lung carcinoma. This specimen consisted of peripheral blood, obtained before any cancer treatment. The V call is TRBV18, the J call TRBJ2-2, with D perhaps being TRBD1 or TRBD2 (5 bases each). CDR3 loop: CASGGTGNTGELFF. In nucleotides, the CDR3 is TGTGCCAGCGGTGGGACCGGGAACACCGGGGAGCTGTTTTTT. The entire variable domain, with the rest obtained from reference TRBV18 and TRBJ2-2, is as follows: NAGVMQNPRHLVRRRGQEARLRCSPMKGHSHVYWYRQLPEEGLKFMVYLQKENIIDESGMPKERFSAEFPKEGPSILRIQQVVRGDSAAYFCASGGTGNTGELFFGEGSRLTVL.